This TCR beta chain was sequenced during a study of cytomegalovirus exposure and HLA in healthy donors. Study outcomes and limitations: In an earlier analysis, in roughly 580 donors, most V segments appeared productive either ~87% or ~30% of the time. Roughly even sequencing depth across donors was the assumption behind the presence/absence analyses. CMV serostatus alone was available as immune exposure information.

Germline assignment: CDR1 SGHRS and CDR2 YFSETQ. This CDR3 spans 15 amino acids. Trimming took 0 bases from V and 3 from J; bases not matched to a gene: 6. Details on this clone: The antigen is undetermined.

With 60 Vbeta and 13 Jbeta primers, the PCR was carried out. Repertoires were generated with immunoSEQ multiplex PCR, while TCRdb's copy carries only in-frame clones and drops some. The table lists some 100,000 clones, around 80% of them singletons, with over 3.5% in the top ten. The rearrangement joins TRBV5-1 to TRBJ2-7; 7 nucleotides agree with TRBD2. This TCR was sampled from a woman in her forties or fifties in good health and CMV-seropositive. The specimen sequenced was PBMCs. CDR3 amino acids: CASSLGAGTIYEQYF. The DNA of the CDR3 is TGCGCCAGCAGCTTGGGAGCGGGGACTATCTACGAGCAGTACTTC.